This paragraph reports one TCR beta chain. The sample is drawn from a study of blood T cell repertoires in COVID-19. On the study more broadly: PBMCs, B-cell-depleted T cells, or T cells were the source of the cDNA or gDNA that made up the material.

Produced via immunoSEQ multiplex PCR; TCRdb's table is partial and in-frame only. Among 150,000 to 200,000 clones listed, about 88% were seen once. Between the trimmed V and J ends, which lost 2 bases and 1 base, there was a span of 14 bases. The CDR3 runs to 16 residues. In germline, CDR1 is LNHDA, CDR2 SQIVND (reference sequence). The origin of this receptor is a human donor with acute COVID-19. The donor label of this sample is uncertain. J is TRBJ1-1 and V is TRBV19; D is uncertain. The sample comprised PBMCs or T cells enriched from blood (not recorded which). This CDR3 reads CASSINDYRRNTEAFF. DNA of the CDR3: TGTGCCAGTAGTATAAATGATTACAGAAGGAACACTGAAGCTTTCTTT.